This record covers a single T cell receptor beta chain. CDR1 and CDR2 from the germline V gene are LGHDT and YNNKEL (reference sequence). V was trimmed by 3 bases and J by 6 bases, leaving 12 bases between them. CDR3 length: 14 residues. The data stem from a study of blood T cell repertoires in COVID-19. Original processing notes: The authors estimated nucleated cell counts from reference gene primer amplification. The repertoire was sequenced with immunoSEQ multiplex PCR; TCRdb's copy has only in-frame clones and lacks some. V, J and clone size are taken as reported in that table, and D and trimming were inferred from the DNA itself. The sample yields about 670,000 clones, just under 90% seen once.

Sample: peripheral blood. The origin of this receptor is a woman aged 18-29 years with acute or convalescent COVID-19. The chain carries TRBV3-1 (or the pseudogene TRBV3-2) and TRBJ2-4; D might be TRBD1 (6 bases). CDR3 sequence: CASSQAQGINIQYF. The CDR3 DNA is TGTGCCAGCAGCCAGGCCCAGGGGATAAACATTCAGTACTTC.